This TCR beta chain derives from a study of blood T cell repertoires in COVID-19. Across the study: The study drew acute and convalescent COVID-19 samples from the United States, Italy and Spain. T cells, B-cell-depleted T cells, or PBMCs provided the cDNA or gDNA that served as material.

Authors' analysis steps: Reference gene primer amplification gave nucleated cell count estimates. Produced via immunoSEQ multiplex PCR; TCRdb's table is partial and in-frame only. V, J and clone size reflect that table, while D and trimming were determined from the DNA. Here the sample spans approximately 200,000 clones, around 86% being singletons. Sequences were obtained from peripheral blood. This clonotype was sampled from a man aged 45-60 years with acute or convalescent COVID-19.

Written as DNA, the CDR3 is TGTGCCAGCTCACGATCCCTTGGACAGGGGAGTAGTTCACCCCTCCACTTT. Its protein product is CASSRSLGQGSSSPLHF. V is TRBV18 and J is TRBJ1-6; TRBD1 matches 9 bases. Losses at the gene ends were 4 bases for V and 9 bases for J; bases not matched to a gene: 13. The germline gives CDR1 KGHSH, CDR2 LQKENI. The length of the CDR3 is 17 residues.